This TCR beta chain was recorded in a study of T cell repertoires in ileal Crohn's disease. Study at large: Median disease duration was approximately eight years; about 37% smoked at surgery. Study observations and caveats: High-frequency clones were more common in sorted CD8 than CD4 cells.

Method: immunoSEQ multiplex PCR; TCRdb's copy keeps in-frame clones and lacks some. The sample yields thousands of clones, more than 65% seen once. V lost 8 bases to trimming and J lost 8 bases, with 13 bases between them. The V gene's germline CDR1 is LNHDA and CDR2 SQIVND (reference sequence). The CDR3 consists of 12 residues. Concerning this clone: The antigen remains undetermined.

The chain combines TRBV19 with TRBJ2-1, with TRBD2 as a possible D gene (6 bases). The specimen sequenced was ileal tissue. This TCR derives from an adult with Crohn's disease. The CDR3 sequence is CASRDFGDEQFF. CDR3 DNA sequence: TGTGCCAGTCGGGACTTTGGGGATGAGCAGTTCTTC.